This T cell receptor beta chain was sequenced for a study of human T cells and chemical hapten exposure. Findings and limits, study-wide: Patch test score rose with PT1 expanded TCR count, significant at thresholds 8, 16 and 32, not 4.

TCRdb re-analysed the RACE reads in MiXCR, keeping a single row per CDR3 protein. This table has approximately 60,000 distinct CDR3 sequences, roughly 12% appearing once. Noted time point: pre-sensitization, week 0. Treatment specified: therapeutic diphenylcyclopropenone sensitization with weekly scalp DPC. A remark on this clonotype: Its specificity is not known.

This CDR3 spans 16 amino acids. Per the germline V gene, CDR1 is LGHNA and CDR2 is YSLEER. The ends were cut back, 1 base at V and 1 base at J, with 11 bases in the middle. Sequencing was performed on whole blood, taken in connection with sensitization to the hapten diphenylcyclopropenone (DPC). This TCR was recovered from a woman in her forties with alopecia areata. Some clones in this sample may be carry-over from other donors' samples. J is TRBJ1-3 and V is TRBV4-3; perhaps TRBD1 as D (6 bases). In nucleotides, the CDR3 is TGCGCCAGCAGCCAAGTACAGGGTTTATCTGGAAACACCATATATTTT. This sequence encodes CASSQVQGLSGNTIYF.